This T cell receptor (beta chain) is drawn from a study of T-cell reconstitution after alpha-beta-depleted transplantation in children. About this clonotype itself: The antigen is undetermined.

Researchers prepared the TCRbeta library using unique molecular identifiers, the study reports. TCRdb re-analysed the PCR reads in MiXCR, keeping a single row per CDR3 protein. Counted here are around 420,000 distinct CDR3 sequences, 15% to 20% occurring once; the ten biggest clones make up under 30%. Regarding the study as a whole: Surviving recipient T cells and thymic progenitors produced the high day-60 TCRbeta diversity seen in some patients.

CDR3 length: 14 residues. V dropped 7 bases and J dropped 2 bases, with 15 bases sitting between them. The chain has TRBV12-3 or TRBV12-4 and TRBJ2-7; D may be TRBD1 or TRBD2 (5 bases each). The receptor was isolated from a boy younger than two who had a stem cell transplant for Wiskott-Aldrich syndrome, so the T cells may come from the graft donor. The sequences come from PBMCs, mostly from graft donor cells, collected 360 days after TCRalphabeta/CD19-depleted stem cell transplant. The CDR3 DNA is TGTGCCAGCACTCCCGGGGCACCACCCTACGAGCAGTACTTC. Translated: CASTPGAPPYEQYF.